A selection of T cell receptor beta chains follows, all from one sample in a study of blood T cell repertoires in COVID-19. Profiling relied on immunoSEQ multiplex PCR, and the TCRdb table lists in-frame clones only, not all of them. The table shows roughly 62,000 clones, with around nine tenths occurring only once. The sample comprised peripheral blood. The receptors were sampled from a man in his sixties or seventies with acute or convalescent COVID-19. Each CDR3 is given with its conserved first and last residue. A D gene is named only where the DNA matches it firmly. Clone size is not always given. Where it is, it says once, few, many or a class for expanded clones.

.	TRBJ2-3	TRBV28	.	CASRGAGLSTDTQYF	TGTGCCAGCAGAGGCGCGGGCTTGAGCACAGATACGCAGTATTTT
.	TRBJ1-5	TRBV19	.	CASNTRGGKWNQPQHF	TGTGCCAGTAACACGCGGGGGGGTAAGTGGAATCAGCCCCAGCATTTT
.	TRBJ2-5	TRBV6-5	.	CASSTPGQGKETQYF	TGTGCCAGCAGCACTCCGGGACAAGGAAAAGAGACCCAGTACTTC
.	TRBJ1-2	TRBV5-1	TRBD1	CASSVGTADYGYTF	TGCGCCAGCAGCGTGGGGACAGCTGACTATGGCTACACCTTC
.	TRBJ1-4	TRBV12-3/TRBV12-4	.	CASSLGTREKLFF	TGTGCCAGCAGTTTAGGCACGCGCGAAAAACTGTTTTTT
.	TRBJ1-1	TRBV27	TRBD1	CASSLYGTDTEAFF	TGTGCCAGCAGTTTGTATGGGACAGACACTGAAGCTTTCTTT
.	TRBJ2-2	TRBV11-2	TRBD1	CASSRDRGTGELFF	TGTGCCAGCAGCCGGGACAGGGGGACCGGGGAGCTGTTTTTT
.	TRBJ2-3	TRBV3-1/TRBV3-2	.	CASSQKPTRTDTQYF	TGTGCCAGCAGCCAAAAGCCGACTAGAACAGATACGCAGTATTTT
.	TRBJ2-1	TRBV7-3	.	CASSPTPPGHKFF	TGTGCCAGCAGCCCGACTCCACCGGGACATAAGTTCTTC
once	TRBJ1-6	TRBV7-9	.	CASTPPGVGSPLHF	TGTGCCAGCACCCCCCCCGGGGTTGGTTCACCCCTCCACTTT
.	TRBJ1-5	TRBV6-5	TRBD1	CASSRGTGINQPQHF	TGTGCCAGCAGTCGAGGGACAGGGATCAATCAGCCCCAGCATTTT
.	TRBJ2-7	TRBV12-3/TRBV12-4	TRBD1	CASKWTGAYEQYF	TGTGCCAGCAAATGGACAGGGGCGTACGAGCAGTACTTC
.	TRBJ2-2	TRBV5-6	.	CASGDRNTGELFF	TGTGCCAGCGGAGACAGGAACACCGGGGAGCTGTTTTTT
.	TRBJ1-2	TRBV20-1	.	CSASLQVQYGYTF	TGCAGTGCTAGTCTGCAGGTTCAGTATGGCTACACCTTC
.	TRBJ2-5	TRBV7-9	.	CASNEGEETQYF	TGTGCCAGCAATGAGGGAGAAGAGACCCAGTACTTC
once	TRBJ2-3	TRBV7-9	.	CASSLTLLARDTQYF	TGTGCCAGCAGCTTAACTTTGCTAGCGCGAGATACGCAGTATTTT
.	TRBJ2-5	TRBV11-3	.	CASSPGASLGTQYF	TGTGCCAGCAGCCCTGGGGCCAGTTTAGGGACCCAGTACTTC
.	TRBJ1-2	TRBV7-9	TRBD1	CASSSGTATYYGYTF	TGTGCCAGCAGCTCCGGGACAGCTACATACTATGGCTACACCTTC
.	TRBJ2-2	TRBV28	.	CASSLGGYTGELFF	TGTGCCAGCAGTTTGGGGGGTTACACCGGGGAGCTGTTTTTT
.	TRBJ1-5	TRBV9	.	CASSDSGTPNQPQHF	TGTGCCAGCAGCGACTCCGGGACACCCAATCAGCCCCAGCATTTT
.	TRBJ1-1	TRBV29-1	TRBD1	CSSWGWGQVSEAFF	TGCAGTTCATGGGGGTGGGGACAGGTCAGTGAAGCTTTCTTT
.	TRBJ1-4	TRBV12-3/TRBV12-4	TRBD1	CASSRGLGKLFF	TGTGCCAGCAGTAGGGGGCTAGGGAAACTGTTTTTT
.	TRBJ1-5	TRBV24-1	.	CATSEYPRDQPQHF	TGTGCCACCAGTGAGTACCCTAGAGATCAGCCCCAGCATTTT
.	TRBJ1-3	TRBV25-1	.	CASSGGGRRSGNTIYF	TGTGCCAGCAGTGGGGGGGGGAGGCGCTCTGGAAACACCATATATTTT
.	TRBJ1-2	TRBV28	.	CASSFGDVSYGYTF	TGTGCCAGCAGTTTCGGGGATGTGAGCTATGGCTACACCTTC